This T cell receptor (beta chain) was identified in a study of T cell repertoires in cytomegalovirus infection. Overall study: CMV epitopes that were recently identified and HLA-C-restricted were used alongside well-studied HLA-B-restricted ones. An indication of both CMV infection and matching HLA type came from public TCR beta signatures.

TCRdb processed the reads anew with MiXCR; each CDR3 protein has one entry. The sample shows about 310,000 distinct CDR3 sequences, roughly 25% of them seen only once. Whole-study results and caveats: Accumulated public TCR beta family frequency recognized individuals carrying CMV together with the relevant HLA. Ex vivo, HLA-C-restricted CMV-specific TCR beta clonotypes prevailed over the rest of the response.

Concerning this clonotype itself: Its matching antigen is unknown.

Germline lookup yields CDR1 MGHDK and CDR2 SYGVNS. The CDR3 sequence is 14 residues long. V lost 2 bases and J lost 0, with 7 bases in between. The receptor's source is a human donor in good health (CMV status not recorded). Some clones in this sample may be carry-over from other donors' samples. Specimen: cultured PBMCs, collected from culture after CMV antigen stimulation. V and J are TRBV25-1 and TRBJ2-5; possible D gene TRBD1, 6 bases. CDR3: CASSENRDQETQYF. CDR3 DNA: TGTGCCAGCAGTGAAAACAGGGACCAAGAGACCCAGTACTTC.